This section outlines one T cell receptor beta chain sequence together with its context. The target antigen is unknown. The beta constant-region primer was an equimolar mix of two oligonucleotides covering TRBC1 and TRBC2. Ligated cDNA was amplified by four rounds of PCR with nested alpha and beta constant-region primers and SP2. Ligation attached a single-stranded oligonucleotide with a 12-nucleotide UMI and the SP2 primer to the cDNA 3' end. TCRdb re-derived calls from the UMI-ligation and nested PCR reads in MiXCR, one entry per CDR3 protein. The sample includes some 110,000 distinct CDR3 sequences, around 13% of them seen just once. Trimming took off 0 bases at V and 0 bases at J, with 6 bases between the two ends. Germline CDR1 SGHDN, CDR2 FVKESK. This CDR3 spans 14 amino acids. Overnight CMV lysate stimulation of fresh PBMCs defined donor CMV status by CD4+ IFNgamma. Sequential positive selection took CD4 T cells first, then CD8 T cells. Four subsets defined by CD45RA and CD27 were sorted after CD3, CD4, CD8 and live/dead staining.

The data were taken from a study of naive and memory T cell subsets. General study results and limits: Naive repertoires, especially CD8, held a few larger clonotypes, possibly memory cells re-expressing CD45RA.

J is TRBJ2-7 and V is TRBV14; D is unresolved. The TCR was taken from a human donor in good health. The sample taken for sequencing was naive CD8+ T cells from blood. CDR3 loop: CASSQDYSSYEQYF. As DNA, the CDR3 is TGTGCCAGCAGCCAAGATTACAGCTCCTACGAGCAGTACTTC. Supplemented by reference TRBV14 and TRBJ2-7, the full variable domain reads EAGVTQFPSHSVIEKGQTVTLRCDPISGHDNLYWYRRVMGKEIKFLLHFVKESKQDESGMPNNRFLAERTGGTYSTLKVQPAELEDSGVYFCASSQDYSSYEQYFGPGTRLTVT.